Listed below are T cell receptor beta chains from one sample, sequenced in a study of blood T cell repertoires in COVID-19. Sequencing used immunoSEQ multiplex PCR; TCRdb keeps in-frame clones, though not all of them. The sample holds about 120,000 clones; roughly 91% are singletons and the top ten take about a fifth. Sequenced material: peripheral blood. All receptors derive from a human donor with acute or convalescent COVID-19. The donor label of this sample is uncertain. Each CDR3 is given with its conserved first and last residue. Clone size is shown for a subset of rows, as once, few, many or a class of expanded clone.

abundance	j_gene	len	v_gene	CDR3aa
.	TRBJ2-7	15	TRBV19	CASSMPGQNIYEQYF
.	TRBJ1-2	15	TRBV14	CASSPKRGTDYGYTF
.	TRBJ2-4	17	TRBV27	CASSLMGGGWAKNIQYF
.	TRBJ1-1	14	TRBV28	CASSLTLVNTEAFF
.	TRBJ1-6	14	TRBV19	CASRGPSYNSPLHF
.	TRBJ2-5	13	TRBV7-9	CASSLAEAETQYF
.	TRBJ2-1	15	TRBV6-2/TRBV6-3	CASSRQASSYNEQFF
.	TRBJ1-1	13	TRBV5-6	CASSPTFNTEAFF
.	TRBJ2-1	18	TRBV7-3	CASSLLGLAGGRGNEQFF
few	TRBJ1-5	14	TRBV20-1	CSASVTSRDQPQHF
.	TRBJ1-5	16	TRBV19	CASSMGGRGFYQPQHF
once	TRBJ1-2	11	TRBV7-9	CASSLGGQSNF
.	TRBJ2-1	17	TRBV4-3	CASSQGFSGGYIYEQFF
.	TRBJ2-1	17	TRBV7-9	CASSARQGAVSYNEQFF